Following are 27 T cell receptor beta chains from one sample sequenced in a study of STAT5B mutations in CD4+ large granular lymphocyte leukemia. Sequenced by immunoSEQ multiplex PCR; TCRdb stores in-frame clones only, minus some. The sample lists roughly 30,000 clones, 70% to 85% seen once, with under 2.5% in the top ten. Material for sequencing was CD4+ T cells from blood buffy coats. These receptors were taken from a human donor in good health.

This clone has just one count. In DNA, the CDR3 is TGTGCCATCAGTGAGTATACAGGGAGGACTGAAGCTTTCTTT. Translating gives CAISEYTGRTEAFF. The chain recombines TRBV10-3 with TRBJ1-1; TRBD1 might be the D (6 bases). Trimming removed 1 base at V and 5 bases at J, with 11 bases between. This CDR3 has 14 residues. The germline gives CDR1 ENHRY, CDR2 SYGVKD.

This clone was counted a few times. The rearrangement joins TRBV11-2 to TRBJ1-5; 8 bases line up with TRBD1. V dropped 1 base and J dropped 6; count of bases not matched to a gene: 11. The CDR3 length is 17 residues. Germline CDR1 is SGHAT and CDR2 is FQNNGV. The CDR3 nucleotides read TGTGCCAGCAGCTTAGTTTCAGGGGGCGGGAGAAGTCAGCCCCAGCATTTT. Protein product: CASSLVSGGGRSQPQHF.

The chain joins TRBV14 to TRBJ2-5; D perhaps matches TRBD1 (6 bases). CDR1 is SGHDN, CDR2 FVKESK, per germline. This CDR3 region has 15 residues. The V gene lost 1 base and the J gene lost 4 bases, with 13 bases spanning the gap. The CDR3 region has the DNA TGTGCCAGCAGCCAAGCCCTGGGCAGGGGAGAGACCCAGTACTTC. Translation: CASSQALGRGETQYF.

The rearrangement links TRBV10-3 to TRBJ1-2; 9 bases line up with TRBD1. Germline trimming cut 1 base from V and 5 bases from J; bases unmatched to any gene: 8. Germline-derived CDR1 and CDR2 are ENHRY and SYGVKD. The CDR3 contains 16 residues. In nucleotides, the CDR3 is TGTGCCATCAGTGAGTTTCTGGGACAGGGACGGTATGGCTACACCTTC. Amino acids: CAISEFLGQGRYGYTF.

The V and J genes are TRBV5-1 and TRBJ1-1; possibly TRBD1 for D (5 bases). Trimming removed 1 base from V and 1 base from J, with 8 bases in between. Germline V gives CDR1 SGHRS, CDR2 YFSETQ. The CDR3 is made up of 14 amino acids. This chain's CDR3 is CASSLNRPNTEAFF. Written as DNA, the CDR3 is TGCGCCAGCAGCTTGAACAGGCCGAACACTGAAGCTTTCTTT.

This clone was observed a few times. V and J are TRBV5-1 and TRBJ1-1, with TRBD1 matching over 7 bases. The CDR3 is made up of 14 amino acids. The germline V gene encodes CDR1 SGHRS and CDR2 YFSETQ. V gave up 0 bases and J gave up 5 bases; unmatched junction bases: 4. CDR3: CASSLAKQGTEAFF. CDR3 sequence (DNA): TGCGCCAGCAGCTTGGCAAAACAGGGGACTGAAGCTTTCTTT.

The chain carries TRBV5-6 and TRBJ1-6, with D possibly being TRBD1 (5 bases). The germline gives CDR1 SGHDT, CDR2 YYEEEE. V gave up 0 bases and J gave up 7 bases, with 17 bases separating them. This CDR3 spans 17 amino acids. As DNA, the CDR3 is TGTGCCAGCAGCTTGGGACGGGCTCCCGGGGCAAATTCACCCCTCCACTTT. This sequence encodes CASSLGRAPGANSPLHF.

The chain is built from TRBV2 and TRBJ2-7, with D possibly TRBD1 on 6 matching bases. Trimming cost V 7 bases and J 5 bases, with 18 bases left between them. CDR1 and CDR2 (germline): SNHLY, FYNNEI. CDR3 length: 14 residues. In DNA, the CDR3 is TGTGCCAGCATGTCCCAGGGGACGAGTCACGAGCAGTACTTC. Translating it yields CASMSQGTSHEQYF.

The chain has TRBV29-1 and TRBJ2-3; tentatively, D is TRBD1 (6 bases). The V and J ends lost 4 bases and 2 bases respectively, with 10 bases between them. Looked up from germline, CDR1 is SQVTM and CDR2 is ANQGSEA. The length of the CDR3 is 13 residues. The chain's CDR3 is CSVGGHLTDTQYF. For the CDR3, the DNA is TGCAGCGTTGGGGGACACCTCACAGATACGCAGTATTTT.

The chain carries TRBV6-6 and TRBJ2-7, with TRBD1 matching over 7 bases. Germline CDR1 is MNHNY and CDR2 is SVGAGI (reference sequence). Trimming at V came to 9 bases and at J to 0 bases, leaving 5 bases not matched to a gene. CDR3 length: 13 amino acids. The CDR3 DNA reads as TGTGCCAGTTGGGGACAGAGCTCCTACGAGCAGTACTTC. This encodes CASWGQSSYEQYF.

This clone came up a few times. V usage is TRBV4-2 and J usage is TRBJ1-2; TRBD1 is a possible D gene (6 bases). CDR1 and CDR2 (germline): LGHNA, YNFKEQ. V lost 0 bases to trimming and J lost 7 bases, with 15 bases between them. The CDR3 contains 15 residues. The CDR3 nucleotides read TGTGCCAGCAGCCAAGATCAGGCAGGGGACGGTGGCTACACCTTC. Amino acids: CASSQDQAGDGGYTF.

The chain joins TRBV5-6 to TRBJ1-3; D is undetermined. The CDR3 sequence is 14 residues long. CDR1 SGHDT and CDR2 YYEEEE come from the germline V gene. The ends were cut back, 6 bases at V and 0 bases at J, with 10 bases in the middle. The CDR3 DNA reads TGTGCCAGCACCCTTGTGGGCTCTGGAAACACCATATATTTT. It is translated as CASTLVGSGNTIYF.

The chain uses TRBV6-1 and TRBJ1-1; TRBD1 agrees at 7 bases. The CDR3 has 15 residues. Losses at the gene ends were 6 bases for V and 0 bases for J; bases not matched to a gene: 7. The V gene's germline CDR1 is MNHNS and CDR2 SASEGT. CDR3 DNA sequence: TGTGCCAGCAGAGGGACAGAAGTAATGAACACTGAAGCTTTCTTT. It specifies CASRGTEVMNTEAFF.

This clone is termed medium-sized. The chain uses TRBV19 and TRBJ1-5, with 9 bases that match TRBD1. This CDR3 region has 15 residues. CDR1 and CDR2 (germline): LNHDA, SQIVND (reference sequence). The trim removed 6 bases at V and 2 bases at J, leaving 5 bases unmatched. CDR3 in amino acids: CASRGGQGGNQPQHF. The CDR3 nucleotides read TGTGCCAGTAGGGGGGGACAGGGAGGCAATCAGCCCCAGCATTTT.

The V gene is TRBV5-1, the J gene TRBJ2-5; TRBD2 is a possible D gene (6 bases). V was trimmed by 0 bases and J by 2 bases, leaving 14 bases between them. Germline CDR1 reads SGHRS; CDR2 reads YFSETQ. The CDR3 runs to 16 residues. The CDR3 coding sequence is TGCGCCAGCAGCTTGGTGGGTAGTGGGAGGCAAGAGACCCAGTACTTC. It encodes CASSLVGSGRQETQYF. Looking up the rest from reference TRBV5-1 and TRBJ2-5 gives the full variable domain: KAGVTQTPRYLIKTRGQQVTLSCSPISGHRSVSWYQQTPGQGLQFLFEYFSETQRNKGNFPGRFSGRQFSNSRSEMNVSTLELGDSALYLCASSLVGSGRQETQYFGPGTRLLVL.

The J gene is TRBJ2-1, the V gene TRBV6-5; 10 bases line up with TRBD2. The CDR3 has 15 residues. CDR1 MNHEY and CDR2 SVGAGI come from the germline V gene. V was clipped by 7 bases and J by 6 bases; unmatched bases: 9. The CDR3 DNA reads TGTGCCAGCATCAAAGCGGGAGGGCCGGGCAATGAGCAGTTCTTC. Translating it yields CASIKAGGPGNEQFF.

The chain is built from TRBV2 and TRBJ1-1; D is unresolved. The germline V gene has CDR1 SNHLY and CDR2 FYNNEI. The V end was cut by 5 bases, the J end by 5 bases, with 12 bases between. The CDR3 runs to 13 residues. The CDR3 region is CASSQKLETEAFF. The CDR3 region has the DNA TGTGCCAGCAGTCAAAAGCTTGAAACTGAAGCTTTCTTT.

In its sample, this clone was seen once. The chain carries TRBV5-4 and TRBJ2-1; D is uncertain. Deletions cut 0 bases from V and 5 bases from J, with 15 bases between. The CDR3 has 16 amino acids. CDR1 and CDR2 from the germline V gene are SGHNT and YYREEE (reference sequence). The CDR3 loop reads CASSLEPMLGDNEQFF. The DNA of the CDR3 is TGTGCCAGCAGCTTGGAACCGATGCTGGGTGACAATGAGCAGTTCTTC. Full variable domain (remainder filled in from reference TRBV5-4 and TRBJ2-1): ETGVTQSPTHLIKTRGQQVTLRCSSQSGHNTVSWYQQALGQGPQFIFQYYREEENGRGNFPPRFSGLQFPNYSSELNVNALELDDSALYLCASSLEPMLGDNEQFFGPGTRLTVL.

V gene TRBV6-5 combines with J gene TRBJ2-5, with TRBD1 as a possible D gene (5 bases). There are 13 residues in the CDR3. V lost 2 bases and J 3 bases, leaving 7 bases between the germline ends. Germline V gene sequence: CDR1 MNHEY, CDR2 SVGAGI. Written as DNA, the CDR3 is TGTGCCAGCAGTTACGACAGCAAAGAGACCCAGTACTTC. Amino acids: CASSYDSKETQYF.

J is TRBJ2-5 and V is TRBV5-4, with D maybe TRBD2 (5 bases). The germline gives CDR1 SGHNT, CDR2 YYREEE (reference sequence). The CDR3 sequence is 13 residues long. Trimming pared 5 bases from V and 3 bases from J, leaving 11 bases between. The CDR3 bases are TGTGCCAGCAGGTCACTAGTGGAAGAGACCCAGTACTTC. Translated, it gives CASRSLVEETQYF.

This chain connects TRBV11-3 to TRBJ1-2; tentatively, D is TRBD1 (6 bases). Germline V gene lookup returns CDR1 SGHNT and CDR2 YENEEA. The CDR3 has 13 residues. Deletions cut 0 bases from V and 8 bases from J, with 10 bases between. The DNA for the CDR3 is TGTGCCAGCAGCTTAGAACAGGGTCTGGGCTACACCTTC. Its translation: CASSLEQGLGYTF.

This clone came up a few times. The V gene is TRBV19, the J gene TRBJ1-3; weak D call: TRBD1 (5 bases). The CDR3 totals 16 residues. CDR1 is LNHDA, CDR2 SQIVND, per germline (reference sequence). Trimming cost V 9 bases and J 1 base, with 19 bases left between them. CDR3 region: CASQTRGRTSGNTIYF. The DNA of the CDR3 is TGTGCCAGCCAAACCAGAGGGCGGACATCTGGAAACACCATATATTTT.

CDR3 residues: CASTPGKMNTGELFF. The CDR3 DNA reads as TGTGCCAGCACTCCCGGGAAAATGAACACCGGGGAGCTGTTTTTT. V is TRBV27 and J is TRBJ2-2, with a possible D match to TRBD2 (5 bases). Germline lookup yields CDR1 MNHEY and CDR2 SMNVEV (reference sequence). Trimming took off 7 bases at V and 1 base at J, with 13 bases between the two ends. This CDR3 is 15 amino acids long.

The V call is TRBV10-3, the J call TRBJ2-7; 9 bases agree with TRBD2. Germline CDR1 ENHRY, CDR2 SYGVKD. The CDR3 is made up of 16 amino acids. V trimming: 2 bases; J trimming: 10 bases; junction bases outside the gene matches: 15. The CDR3 coding sequence is TGTGCCATCAGTGAGCCTGGAGCTAGCGGGACCCAAGAACAGTACTTC. Its protein is CAISEPGASGTQEQYF.

This rearrangement joins TRBV5-6 to TRBJ2-1; 10 positions agree with TRBD2. The CDR3 covers 18 residues. V lost 1 base to trimming and J lost 8 bases; unmatched junction nucleotides: 15. The germline V gene has CDR1 SGHDT and CDR2 YYEEEE. In DNA form, the CDR3 reads TGTGCCAGCAGCTTGACGTCGTGGAAAGGCAGCGGGAGGGATGAGCAGTTCTTC. The encoded protein is CASSLTSWKGSGRDEQFF.

CDR3 sequence (DNA): TGTGCCAGCAGCTCAGACAGGACCTTGAACACTGAAGCTTTCTTT. Translated, it gives CASSSDRTLNTEAFF. The J gene is TRBJ1-1, the V gene TRBV7-9; D is possibly TRBD1 (6 bases). Germline V lookup: CDR1 SEHNR, CDR2 FQNEAQ (reference sequence). V lost 4 bases, J lost 0 bases, and 12 bases lay in between. The CDR3 is 15 amino acids.

In DNA, the CDR3 is TGTGCCAGCAGTGAGGTGGAGCCGAGCTCTGGAAACACCATATATTTT. It translates to CASSEVEPSSGNTIYF. The rearrangement joins TRBV2 to TRBJ1-3, with D unresolved. This CDR3 has 16 residues. Trimming shortened V by 3 bases and J by 0 bases, and 12 bases separated the two germline ends. In germline, CDR1 is SNHLY, CDR2 FYNNEI.